The present T cell receptor beta chain was sequenced within a study of blood T cells in healthy people across ages. Primed by a sample-barcoded 5' primer and a J-beta primer mix, a second PCR proceeded for about 7 to 11 cycles. Tags on each cDNA molecule came from a template-switch adaptor with 12 random nucleotides. Each CDR3 protein is one row after TCRdb ran MiXCR on the 5' RACE reads. The table shows about 1.5 million distinct CDR3 sequences, with 35% to 45% occurring only once. This clonotype occurred a few times. The CDR3 covers 14 residues. V shed 6 bases and J shed 6 bases, with 14 bases lying between them. Germline V gene sequence: CDR1 MNHNY, CDR2 SVGAGI (reference sequence).

The TCR sequence derives from a woman aged 18-29 years in good health. The sequencing sample was made of blood. The gene calls are TRBV6-6 and TRBJ2-2; the D is unclear. CDR3 bases: TGTGCCAGCAGCCCCGGGTTAGCTCCCGGGGAGCTGTTTTTT. This codes for CASSPGLAPGELFF.